The present T cell receptor (beta chain) was sequenced within a study of long-term antiretroviral therapy in people with HIV. Looking at the study overall: The 2015 recommendation for immediate ART came about a decade after the earliest samples.

Survey-level resolution applied to immunoSEQ assay v3.0. Measured with immunoSEQ multiplex PCR; TCRdb has only the in-frame clones, and not every one. The sample has over 30,000 clones, roughly 74% seen once. A note on this clone: Its antigen is still unknown.

The CDR3 extends over 13 amino acids. Germline loops: CDR1 LGHNA, CDR2 YNFKEQ. The ends were cut back, 0 bases at V and 6 bases at J, with 9 bases in the middle. In the United States, treatment was given to all participants with HIV. Regarding the study as a whole: Controls had broader CDR3 length ranges than HIV repertoires did. Specimens of blood were obtained during about 2004 to 2018, possibly under older ART regimens.

The sequencing used unsorted PBMCs, collected 3 years after starting antiretroviral therapy. The chain combines TRBV4-2 with TRBJ2-7; TRBD1 or TRBD2 may be the D gene (5 bases each). The TCR originated in a man in his fifties or sixties with HIV. In nucleotides, the CDR3 is TGTGCCAGCAGCCAAGACGGGGCCTCCGAGCAGTACTTC. Translated, it gives CASSQDGASEQYF.